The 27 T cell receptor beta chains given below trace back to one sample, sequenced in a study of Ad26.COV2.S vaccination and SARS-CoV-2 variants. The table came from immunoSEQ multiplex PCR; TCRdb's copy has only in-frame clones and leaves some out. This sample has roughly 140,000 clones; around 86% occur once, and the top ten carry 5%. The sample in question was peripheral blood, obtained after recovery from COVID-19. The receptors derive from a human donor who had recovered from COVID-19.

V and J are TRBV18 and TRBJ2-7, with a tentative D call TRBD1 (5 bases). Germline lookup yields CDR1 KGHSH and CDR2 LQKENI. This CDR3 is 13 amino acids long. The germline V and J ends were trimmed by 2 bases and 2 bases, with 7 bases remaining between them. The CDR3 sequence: CASSPGATYEQYF. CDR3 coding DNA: TGTGCCAGCTCACCAGGGGCTACCTACGAGCAGTACTTC.

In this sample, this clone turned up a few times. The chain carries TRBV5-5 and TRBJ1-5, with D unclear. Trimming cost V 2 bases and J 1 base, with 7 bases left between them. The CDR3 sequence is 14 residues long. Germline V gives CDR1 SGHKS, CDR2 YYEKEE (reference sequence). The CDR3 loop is CASSFWGSNQPQHF. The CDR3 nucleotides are TGTGCCAGCAGCTTTTGGGGAAGCAATCAGCCCCAGCATTTT. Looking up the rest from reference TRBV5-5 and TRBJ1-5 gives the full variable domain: DAGVTQSPTHLIKTRGQQVTLRCSPISGHKSVSWYQQVLGQGPQFIFQYYEKEERGRGNFPDRFSARQFPNYSSELNVNALLLGDSALYLCASSFWGSNQPQHFGDGTRLSIL.

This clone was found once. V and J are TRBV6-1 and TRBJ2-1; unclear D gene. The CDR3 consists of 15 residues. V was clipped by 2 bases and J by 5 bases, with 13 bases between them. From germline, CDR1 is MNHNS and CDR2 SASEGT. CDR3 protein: CASSERIVDHNEQFF. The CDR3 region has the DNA TGTGCCAGCAGTGAACGAATCGTGGATCACAATGAGCAGTTCTTC.

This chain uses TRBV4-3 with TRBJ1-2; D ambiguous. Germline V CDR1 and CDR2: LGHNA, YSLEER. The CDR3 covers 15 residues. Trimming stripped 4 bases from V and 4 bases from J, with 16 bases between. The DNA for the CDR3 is TGCGCCAGCAGCCCTCTCACCCGGCAGACCTATGGCTACACCTTC. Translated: CASSPLTRQTYGYTF.

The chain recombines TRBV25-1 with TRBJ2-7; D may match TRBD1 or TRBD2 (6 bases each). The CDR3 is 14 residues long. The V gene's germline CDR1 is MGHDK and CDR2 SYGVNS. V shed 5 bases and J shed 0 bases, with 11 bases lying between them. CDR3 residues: CASSFGGSSYEQYF. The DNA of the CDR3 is TGTGCCAGCAGTTTCGGGGGCAGCTCCTACGAGCAGTACTTC.

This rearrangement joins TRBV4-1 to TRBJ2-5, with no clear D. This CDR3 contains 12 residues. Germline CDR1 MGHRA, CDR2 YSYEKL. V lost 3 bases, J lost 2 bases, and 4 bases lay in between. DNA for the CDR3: TGCGCCAGCAGCCATTTACAAGAGACCCAGTACTTC. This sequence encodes CASSHLQETQYF.

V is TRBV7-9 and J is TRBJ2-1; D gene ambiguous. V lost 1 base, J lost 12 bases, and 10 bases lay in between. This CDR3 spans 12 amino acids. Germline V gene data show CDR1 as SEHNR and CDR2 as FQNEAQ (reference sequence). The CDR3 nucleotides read TGTGCCAGCAGCTTAGAACACAGTGCGCAGTTCTTC. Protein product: CASSLEHSAQFF.

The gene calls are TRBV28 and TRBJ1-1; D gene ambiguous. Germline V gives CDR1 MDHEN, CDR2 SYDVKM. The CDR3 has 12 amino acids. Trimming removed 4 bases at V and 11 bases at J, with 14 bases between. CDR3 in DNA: TGTGCCAGCAGTTGGTACGGTGGAGGTGCTTTCTTT. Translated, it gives CASSWYGGGAFF.

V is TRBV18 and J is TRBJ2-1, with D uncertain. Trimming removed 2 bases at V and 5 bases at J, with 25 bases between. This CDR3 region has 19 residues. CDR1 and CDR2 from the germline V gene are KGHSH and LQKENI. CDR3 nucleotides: TGTGCCAGCTCACCAGCGTCCAAGTGGGTTCTGGGGAACGACAATGAGCAGTTCTTC. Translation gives CASSPASKWVLGNDNEQFF.

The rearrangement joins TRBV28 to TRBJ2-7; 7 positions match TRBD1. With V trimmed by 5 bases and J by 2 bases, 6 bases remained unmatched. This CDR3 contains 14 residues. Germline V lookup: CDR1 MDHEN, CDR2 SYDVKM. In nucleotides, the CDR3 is TGTGCCAGCAGTCAACCCACAGGGGCCTACGAGCAGTACTTC. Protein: CASSQPTGAYEQYF. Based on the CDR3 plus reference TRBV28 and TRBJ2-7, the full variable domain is DVKVTQSSRYLVKRTGEKVFLECVQDMDHENMFWYRQDPGLGLRLIYFSYDVKMKEKGDIPEGYSVSREKKERFSLILESASTNQTSMYLCASSQPTGAYEQYFGPGTRLTVT.

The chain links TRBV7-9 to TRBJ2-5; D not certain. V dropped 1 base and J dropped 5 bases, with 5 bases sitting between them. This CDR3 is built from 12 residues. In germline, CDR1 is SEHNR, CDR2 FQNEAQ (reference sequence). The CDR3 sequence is CASSLGQETQYF. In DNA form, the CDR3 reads TGTGCCAGCAGCTTAGGCCAGGAGACCCAGTACTTC.

The CDR3 loop is CASSLSQDEQYF. Written as DNA, the CDR3 is TGTGCCAGCAGTTTATCACAGGACGAGCAGTACTTC. The chain employs TRBV28 and TRBJ2-7; D is possibly TRBD1 (5 bases). Trimming shortened V by 1 base and J by 5 bases, and 6 bases separated the two germline ends. Germline assignment: CDR1 MDHEN and CDR2 SYDVKM. There are 12 residues in the CDR3.

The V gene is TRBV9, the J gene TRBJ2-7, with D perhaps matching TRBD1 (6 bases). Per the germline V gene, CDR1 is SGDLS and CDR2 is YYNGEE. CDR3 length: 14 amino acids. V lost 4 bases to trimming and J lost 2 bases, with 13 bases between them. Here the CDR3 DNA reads TGTGCCAGCAGCCCAAACAGGGCGGCCTACGAGCAGTACTTC. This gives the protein CASSPNRAAYEQYF.

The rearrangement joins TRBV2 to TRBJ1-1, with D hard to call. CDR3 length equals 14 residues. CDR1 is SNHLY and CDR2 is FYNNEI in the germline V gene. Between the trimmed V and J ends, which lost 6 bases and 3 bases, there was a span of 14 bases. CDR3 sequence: CASRGTTSDTEAFF. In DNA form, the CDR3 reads TGTGCCAGCAGGGGAACGACGTCGGACACTGAAGCTTTCTTT. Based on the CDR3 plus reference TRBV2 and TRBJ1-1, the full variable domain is EPEVTQTPSHQVTQMGQEVILRCVPISNHLYFYWYRQILGQKVEFLVSFYNNEISEKSEIFDDQFSVERPDGSNFTLKIRSTKLEDSAMYFCASRGTTSDTEAFFGQGTRLTVV.

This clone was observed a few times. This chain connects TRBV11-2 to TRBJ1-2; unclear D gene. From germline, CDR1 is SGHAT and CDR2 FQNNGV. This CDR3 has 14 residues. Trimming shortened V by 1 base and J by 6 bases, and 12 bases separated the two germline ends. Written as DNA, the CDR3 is TGTGCCAGCAGCTTAGTCACTGGGAGCAATGGCTACACCTTC. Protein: CASSLVTGSNGYTF.

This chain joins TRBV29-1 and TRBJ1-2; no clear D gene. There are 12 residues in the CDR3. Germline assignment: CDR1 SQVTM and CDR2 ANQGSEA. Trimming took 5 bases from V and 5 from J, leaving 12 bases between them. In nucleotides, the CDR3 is TGCAGCGTTTCTGTCGGACTATATGGCTACACCTTC. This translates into CSVSVGLYGYTF.

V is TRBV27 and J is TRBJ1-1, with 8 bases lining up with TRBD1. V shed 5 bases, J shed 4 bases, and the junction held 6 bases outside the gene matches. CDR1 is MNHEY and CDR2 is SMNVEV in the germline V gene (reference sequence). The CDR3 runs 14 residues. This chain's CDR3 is CASSGWTGSTEAFF. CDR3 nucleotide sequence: TGTGCCAGCAGTGGGTGGACAGGGTCCACTGAAGCTTTCTTT.

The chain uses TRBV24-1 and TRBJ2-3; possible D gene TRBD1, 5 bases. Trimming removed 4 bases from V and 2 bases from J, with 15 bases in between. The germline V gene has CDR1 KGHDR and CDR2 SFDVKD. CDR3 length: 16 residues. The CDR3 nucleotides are TGTGCCACCAGTGACTCAGGGTACCGGAACACAGATACGCAGTATTTT. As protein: CATSDSGYRNTDTQYF.

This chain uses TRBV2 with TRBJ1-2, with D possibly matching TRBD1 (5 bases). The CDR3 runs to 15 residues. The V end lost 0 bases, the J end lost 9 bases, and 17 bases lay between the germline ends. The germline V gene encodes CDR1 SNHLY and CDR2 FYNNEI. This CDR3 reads CASSEAGRGAGRYTF. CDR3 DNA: TGTGCCAGCAGTGAAGCGGGAAGGGGAGCTGGGCGCTACACCTTC. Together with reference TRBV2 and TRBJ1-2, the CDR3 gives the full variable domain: EPEVTQTPSHQVTQMGQEVILRCVPISNHLYFYWYRQILGQKVEFLVSFYNNEISEKSEIFDDQFSVERPDGSNFTLKIRSTKLEDSAMYFCASSEAGRGAGRYTFGSGTRLTVV.

The CDR3: CASSVSGGTEAFF. The CDR3 nucleotides read TGTGCCAGCAGCGTCTCTGGGGGGACTGAAGCTTTCTTT. This rearrangement joins TRBV9 to TRBJ1-1, with D tentatively TRBD1 (5 bases). CDR3 length: 13 amino acids. CDR1 is SGDLS and CDR2 is YYNGEE in the germline V gene. Trimming cost V 2 bases and J 5 bases, with 10 bases left between them.

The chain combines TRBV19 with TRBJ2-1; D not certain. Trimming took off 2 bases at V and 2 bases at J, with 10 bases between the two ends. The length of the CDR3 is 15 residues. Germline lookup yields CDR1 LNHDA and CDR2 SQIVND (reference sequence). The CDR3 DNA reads TGTGCCAGTAGTATAAGCAAGGAACCCTACAATGAGCAGTTCTTC. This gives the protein CASSISKEPYNEQFF.

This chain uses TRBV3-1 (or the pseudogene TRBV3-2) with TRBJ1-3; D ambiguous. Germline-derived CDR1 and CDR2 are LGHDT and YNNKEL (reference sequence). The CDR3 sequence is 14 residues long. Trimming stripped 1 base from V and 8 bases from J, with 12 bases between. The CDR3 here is CASSQVPGVDTIYF. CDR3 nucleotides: TGTGCCAGCAGCCAAGTACCCGGGGTAGACACCATATATTTT.

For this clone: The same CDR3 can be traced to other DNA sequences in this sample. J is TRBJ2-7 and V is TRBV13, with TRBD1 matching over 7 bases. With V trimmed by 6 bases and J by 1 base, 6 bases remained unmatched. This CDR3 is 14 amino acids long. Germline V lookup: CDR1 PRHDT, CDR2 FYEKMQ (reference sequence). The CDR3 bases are TGTGCCAGCAGTTTACGGGACAGTTCCTACGAGCAGTACTTC. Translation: CASSLRDSSYEQYF.

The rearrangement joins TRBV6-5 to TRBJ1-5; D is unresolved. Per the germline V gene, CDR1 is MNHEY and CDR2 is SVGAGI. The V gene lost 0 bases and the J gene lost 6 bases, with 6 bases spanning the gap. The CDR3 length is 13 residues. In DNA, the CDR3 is TGTGCCAGCAGTTACTCGGGATCTCAGCCCCAGCATTTT. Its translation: CASSYSGSQPQHF.

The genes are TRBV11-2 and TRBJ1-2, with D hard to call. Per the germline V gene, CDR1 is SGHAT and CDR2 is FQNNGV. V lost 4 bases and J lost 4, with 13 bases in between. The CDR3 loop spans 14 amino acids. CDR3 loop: CASSSPTSPYGYTF. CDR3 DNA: TGTGCCAGCAGCTCCCCGACTTCCCCCTATGGCTACACCTTC.

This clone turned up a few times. CDR3 region: CASSVGRGPGANVLTF. The CDR3 DNA follows: TGTGCCAGCAGTGTTGGCAGGGGGCCTGGGGCCAACGTCCTGACTTTC. The J gene is TRBJ2-6, the V gene TRBV2, with 8 bases identical to TRBD1. J gave up 2 bases and V 4 bases, and 4 bases lay outside the gene matches. CDR1 is SNHLY, CDR2 FYNNEI, per germline. This CDR3 region has 16 residues. The full variable domain, in which reference TRBV2 and TRBJ2-6 provide the parts outside the CDR3, is EPEVTQTPSHQVTQMGQEVILRCVPISNHLYFYWYRQILGQKVEFLVSFYNNEISEKSEIFDDQFSVERPDGSNFTLKIRSTKLEDSAMYFCASSVGRGPGANVLTFGAGSRLTVL.

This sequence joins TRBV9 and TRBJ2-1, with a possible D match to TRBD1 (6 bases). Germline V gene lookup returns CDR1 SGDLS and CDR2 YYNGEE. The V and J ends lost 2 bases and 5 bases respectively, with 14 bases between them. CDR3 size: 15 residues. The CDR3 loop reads CASSVTGMDNNEQFF. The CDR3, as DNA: TGTGCCAGCAGCGTTACAGGGATGGACAACAATGAGCAGTTCTTC.